This T cell receptor (beta chain) was recorded in a study of cytomegalovirus exposure and HLA in healthy donors. The PCR ran on 60 Vbeta and 13 Jbeta primers. Per the original methods: The count from a later analysis was tens of millions of unique TCR beta chains, some 9.9 million of them shared. The data were produced by immunoSEQ multiplex PCR, yet TCRdb's version contains in-frame clones alone and is incomplete. V, J and clone size reflect that table, while D and trimming were determined from the DNA. The repertoire has 300,000 or so clones, roughly four fifths of them found once; the top ten carry more than 1.5%. The sample consisted of PBMCs. The clonotype originates from a woman aged 40 to 50 in good health and CMV-seropositive.

CDR3 sequence: CASSFNTGDGYTF. Here the CDR3 DNA reads TGTGCCAGCAGTTTCAACACAGGGGATGGCTACACCTTC. The J gene is TRBJ1-2, the V gene TRBV28; 7 nucleotides line up with TRBD1. The CDR3 is 13 residues long. J was trimmed by 6 bases and V by 3 bases; bases with no gene match: 4. Germline lookup yields CDR1 MDHEN and CDR2 SYDVKM.